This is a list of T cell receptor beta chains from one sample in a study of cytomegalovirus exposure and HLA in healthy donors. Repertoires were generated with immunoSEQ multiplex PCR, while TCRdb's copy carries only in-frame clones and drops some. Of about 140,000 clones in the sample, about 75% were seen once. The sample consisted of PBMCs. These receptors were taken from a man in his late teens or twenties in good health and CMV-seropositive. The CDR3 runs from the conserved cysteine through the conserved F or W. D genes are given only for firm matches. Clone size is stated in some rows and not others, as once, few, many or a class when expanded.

CDR3nt: TGTGCCAGCAGCTTGGTGAGCGGGAGGGCCGGGTCCTACAATGAGCAGTTCTTC; CDR3aa: CASSLVSGRAGSYNEQFF; abundance: -; v_gene: TRBV5-6; j_gene: TRBJ2-1; d_gene: TRBD2
CDR3nt: TGTGCCAGCAGCTATACGAAAAGAACTCCGGCGGCAGATACGCAGTATTTT; CDR3aa: CASSYTKRTPAADTQYF; abundance: once; v_gene: TRBV7-9; j_gene: TRBJ2-3; d_gene: -
CDR3nt: TGTGCCAGCAGGCGGACAGGGGTGAATGAGCAGTTCTTC; CDR3aa: CASRRTGVNEQFF; abundance: -; v_gene: TRBV28; j_gene: TRBJ2-1; d_gene: TRBD1
CDR3nt: TGCAGCGTTGAGGGGGGAAACACAGATACGCAGTATTTT; CDR3aa: CSVEGGNTDTQYF; abundance: -; v_gene: TRBV29-1; j_gene: TRBJ2-3; d_gene: -
CDR3nt: TGTGCCAGCAGTAGACAACAGGGAGTGGCTGAAGCTTTCTTT; CDR3aa: CASSRQQGVAEAFF; abundance: -; v_gene: TRBV28; j_gene: TRBJ1-1; d_gene: -
CDR3nt: TGTGCCACCAGCAGAGCCTTGGCTGAAAAACTGTTTTTT; CDR3aa: CATSRALAEKLFF; abundance: -; v_gene: TRBV15; j_gene: TRBJ1-4; d_gene: -
CDR3nt: TGTGCCTGGAGTGTTTGGGACTACTTCCCTACTTTCTTT; CDR3aa: CAWSVWDYFPTFF; abundance: -; v_gene: TRBV30; j_gene: TRBJ1-1; d_gene: -
CDR3nt: TGTGCCATCAGTGAGGAATCTGGGGCAGAGAACTATGGCTACACCTTC; CDR3aa: CAISEESGAENYGYTF; abundance: few; v_gene: TRBV10-3; j_gene: TRBJ1-2; d_gene: -
CDR3nt: TGTGCCAGCAGCTCTCCCGGCGAGATCAGGGGTACCCCTGAAGCTTTCTTT; CDR3aa: CASSSPGEIRGTPEAFF; abundance: -; v_gene: TRBV5-4; j_gene: TRBJ1-1; d_gene: -
CDR3nt: TGTGCCAGCAGCCCTACTGACAAGGCCAATTCACCCCTCCACTTT; CDR3aa: CASSPTDKANSPLHF; abundance: -; v_gene: TRBV6-1; j_gene: TRBJ1-6; d_gene: -
CDR3nt: TGTGCCAGTAGTATTGTTCCGCTAGCGGGGACACAAGAGACCCAGTACTTC; CDR3aa: CASSIVPLAGTQETQYF; abundance: -; v_gene: TRBV19; j_gene: TRBJ2-5; d_gene: TRBD2
CDR3nt: TGTGCCAGCAGCTTAGTAGGGACAGGGCTTGGCTACACCTTC; CDR3aa: CASSLVGTGLGYTF; abundance: -; v_gene: TRBV11-2; j_gene: TRBJ1-2; d_gene: TRBD1
CDR3nt: TGTGCCAGCAGTTCCAGGACAGGCGGATACAATGAGCAGTTCTTC; CDR3aa: CASSSRTGGYNEQFF; abundance: -; v_gene: TRBV28; j_gene: TRBJ2-1; d_gene: TRBD1
CDR3nt: TGTGCCAGCAGCTACCCGTATGGAGCGGGACAGGGGTACGAGCAGTACTTC; CDR3aa: CASSYPYGAGQGYEQYF; abundance: -; v_gene: TRBV7-9; j_gene: TRBJ2-7; d_gene: TRBD1
CDR3nt: TGTGCCTGGAGTGGACAGCTAAATCAGCCCCAGCATTTT; CDR3aa: CAWSGQLNQPQHF; abundance: few; v_gene: TRBV30; j_gene: TRBJ1-5; d_gene: -
CDR3nt: TGTGCCAGCAGCACCTACAATACAGGGGATTCGCTCTTC; CDR3aa: CASSTYNTGDSLF; abundance: -; v_gene: TRBV6-5; j_gene: TRBJ2-1; d_gene: TRBD1
CDR3nt: TGTGCCAGCAGTTTGGCGTCTAGCGGGAGCAACGAGCAGTACTTC; CDR3aa: CASSLASSGSNEQYF; abundance: -; v_gene: TRBV28; j_gene: TRBJ2-7; d_gene: TRBD2
CDR3nt: TGTGCCAGCAGCGCACAGGGGCTACCTAACACCGGGGAGCTGTTTTTT; CDR3aa: CASSAQGLPNTGELFF; abundance: few; v_gene: TRBV5-5; j_gene: TRBJ2-2; d_gene: TRBD1
CDR3nt: TGTGCCAGCAGTCGCAGGGTATCCTACAATGAGCAGTTCTTC; CDR3aa: CASSRRVSYNEQFF; abundance: -; v_gene: TRBV6-5; j_gene: TRBJ2-1; d_gene: -
CDR3nt: TGTGCCAGCAGTGGAGGGACAGGGGAGACCCAGTACTTC; CDR3aa: CASSGGTGETQYF; abundance: -; v_gene: TRBV6-1; j_gene: TRBJ2-5; d_gene: TRBD1
CDR3nt: TGTGCCAGCAGTTCACAGACAGGGCGCTCCTACGAGCAGTACTTC; CDR3aa: CASSSQTGRSYEQYF; abundance: few; v_gene: TRBV6-5; j_gene: TRBJ2-7; d_gene: TRBD1
CDR3nt: TGTGCCAGCAGCTCACAGGGGGCTCGCGTAGATACGCAGTATTTT; CDR3aa: CASSSQGARVDTQYF; abundance: -; v_gene: TRBV7-3; j_gene: TRBJ2-3; d_gene: TRBD1
CDR3nt: TGTGCCAGCAGTTACTCGAGAGGGCTGGGCAAAAACATTCAGTACTTC; CDR3aa: CASSYSRGLGKNIQYF; abundance: -; v_gene: TRBV6-5; j_gene: TRBJ2-4; d_gene: -
CDR3nt: TGCAGCGTTGGTGAGGGAACCTACGAGCAGTACTTC; CDR3aa: CSVGEGTYEQYF; abundance: -; v_gene: TRBV29-1; j_gene: TRBJ2-7; d_gene: -
CDR3nt: TGTGCCAGCAGTGGGGTGTGGGGACTAAGGGACACCTTC; CDR3aa: CASSGVWGLRDTF; abundance: few; v_gene: TRBV2; j_gene: TRBJ1-2; d_gene: -
CDR3nt: TGTGCCATCAGTGCTAGCGGGGAGTCGGGGGAGCAGTACTTC; CDR3aa: CAISASGESGEQYF; abundance: -; v_gene: TRBV10-3; j_gene: TRBJ2-7; d_gene: TRBD2
CDR3nt: TGTGCCAGCAGGACTAGCGGGAGGTATACCGGGGAGCTGTTTTTT; CDR3aa: CASRTSGRYTGELFF; abundance: few; v_gene: TRBV6-1; j_gene: TRBJ2-2; d_gene: TRBD2
CDR3nt: TGTGCCAGTAGTATACCCAACAGGAACACTGAAGCTTTCTTT; CDR3aa: CASSIPNRNTEAFF; abundance: -; v_gene: TRBV19; j_gene: TRBJ1-1; d_gene: -
CDR3nt: TGTGCCAGTAGTATAGCCTCTAGTGTGGAGACCCAGTACTTC; CDR3aa: CASSIASSVETQYF; abundance: -; v_gene: TRBV19; j_gene: TRBJ2-5; d_gene: -
CDR3nt: TGCGCCAGCAGCCCGGCGGGGGGCCAAGAGACCCAGTACTTC; CDR3aa: CASSPAGGQETQYF; abundance: -; v_gene: TRBV5-1; j_gene: TRBJ2-5; d_gene: TRBD2
CDR3nt: TGTGCCAGCAGTCCACGGGACGTGAGGGTGGGGGGAGCCAAAAACATTCAGTACTTC; CDR3aa: CASSPRDVRVGGAKNIQYF; abundance: -; v_gene: TRBV27; j_gene: TRBJ2-4; d_gene: -
CDR3nt: TGTGCCAGCAGCCCCCGTGGGGCTAGCGGGAGTGAGACCTACGAGCAGTACTTC; CDR3aa: CASSPRGASGSETYEQYF; abundance: -; v_gene: TRBV21-1; j_gene: TRBJ2-7; d_gene: -
CDR3nt: TGCGCCAGCAGCCAAGATGGGACACCTAACACCGGGGAGCTGTTTTTT; CDR3aa: CASSQDGTPNTGELFF; abundance: -; v_gene: TRBV4-1; j_gene: TRBJ2-2; d_gene: -
CDR3nt: TGTGCCAGCAGTCGGGACTACACAGATACGCAGTATTTT; CDR3aa: CASSRDYTDTQYF; abundance: -; v_gene: TRBV6-1; j_gene: TRBJ2-3; d_gene: TRBD2
CDR3nt: TGTGCCAGCAGCACGACTAGCGGGAACTACGAGCAGTACTTC; CDR3aa: CASSTTSGNYEQYF; abundance: -; v_gene: TRBV2; j_gene: TRBJ2-7; d_gene: TRBD2
CDR3nt: TGTGCCACCAGCAGAGGACTCGGGACAGATTTTTATGGCTACACCTTC; CDR3aa: CATSRGLGTDFYGYTF; abundance: -; v_gene: TRBV15; j_gene: TRBJ1-2; d_gene: TRBD1
CDR3nt: TGTGCCAGCTCACCATCCGAGGAGACCCAGTACTTC; CDR3aa: CASSPSEETQYF; abundance: -; v_gene: TRBV18; j_gene: TRBJ2-5; d_gene: -
CDR3nt: TGTGCCAGCAGTTTATTATCCCGGCAGACAGGGGAGGATACTGAAGCTTTCTTT; CDR3aa: CASSLLSRQTGEDTEAFF; abundance: -; v_gene: TRBV27; j_gene: TRBJ1-1; d_gene: TRBD1
CDR3nt: TGTGCCAGCAGCTTAAGGAGTGGCTACACCTTC; CDR3aa: CASSLRSGYTF; abundance: -; v_gene: TRBV7-2; j_gene: TRBJ1-2; d_gene: -
CDR3nt: TGTGCCGCCTTGGGGGGGGACGCTAGCACAGATACGCAGTATTTT; CDR3aa: CAALGGDASTDTQYF; abundance: few; v_gene: TRBV6-6; j_gene: TRBJ2-3; d_gene: TRBD2
CDR3nt: TGTGCCATCAGTGCGGACAGGGGGAACACTGAAGCTTTCTTT; CDR3aa: CAISADRGNTEAFF; abundance: -; v_gene: TRBV10-3; j_gene: TRBJ1-1; d_gene: TRBD1
CDR3nt: TGTGCCAGCAGCGTAGACAGGGGGCGCAACTATGGCTACACCTTC; CDR3aa: CASSVDRGRNYGYTF; abundance: -; v_gene: TRBV9; j_gene: TRBJ1-2; d_gene: TRBD1
CDR3nt: TGTGCCAGCTCACCAGAGACACAAAACACCGGGGAGCTGTTTTTT; CDR3aa: CASSPETQNTGELFF; abundance: -; v_gene: TRBV18; j_gene: TRBJ2-2; d_gene: -
CDR3nt: TGTGCCAGCAGCCTGGGGGCAGGGGGTTCCTACGAGCAGTACTTC; CDR3aa: CASSLGAGGSYEQYF; abundance: -; v_gene: TRBV21-1; j_gene: TRBJ2-7; d_gene: -
CDR3nt: TGCGCCAGCAGCCTCAGGGCTAGCGGTTCTCCATCCTACGAGCAGTACTTC; CDR3aa: CASSLRASGSPSYEQYF; abundance: -; v_gene: TRBV4-1; j_gene: TRBJ2-7; d_gene: TRBD2
CDR3nt: TGTGCCAGCAGTTTGCAGCAGGGTTTAGGCACTGAAGCTTTCTTT; CDR3aa: CASSLQQGLGTEAFF; abundance: -; v_gene: TRBV28; j_gene: TRBJ1-1; d_gene: -
CDR3nt: TGTGCCAGCAGCGTCGGGGGGTCGGAGACCCAGTACTTC; CDR3aa: CASSVGGSETQYF; abundance: -; v_gene: TRBV9; j_gene: TRBJ2-5; d_gene: TRBD2
CDR3nt: TGTGCCACCAGCAGTGGGGGGGTCGGGGAGACCCAGTACTTC; CDR3aa: CATSSGGVGETQYF; abundance: -; v_gene: TRBV15; j_gene: TRBJ2-5; d_gene: TRBD2
CDR3nt: TGTGCCAGCAGCGCGGTTCAAGTTTCTTCAGAGACCCAGTACTTC; CDR3aa: CASSAVQVSSETQYF; abundance: -; v_gene: TRBV7-2; j_gene: TRBJ2-5; d_gene: -
CDR3nt: TGTGCCAGCAGTTCCGCTAGGGACAGGGTTTACAATGAGCAGTTCTTC; CDR3aa: CASSSARDRVYNEQFF; abundance: -; v_gene: TRBV27; j_gene: TRBJ2-1; d_gene: TRBD1
CDR3nt: TGTGCCAGCAGTCGGGGGACAGGGGGGTTACCCGGGGAGCTGTTTTTT; CDR3aa: CASSRGTGGLPGELFF; abundance: -; v_gene: TRBV28; j_gene: TRBJ2-2; d_gene: TRBD1
CDR3nt: TGTGCCGGCAGCGAGGGGGCTAGTGGCTACACCTTC; CDR3aa: CAGSEGASGYTF; abundance: -; v_gene: TRBV5-4; j_gene: TRBJ1-2; d_gene: TRBD1
CDR3nt: TGTGCCAGCAGCTTAGGACAGGTCGGTAGTAGCTCCTACGAGCAGTACTTC; CDR3aa: CASSLGQVGSSSYEQYF; abundance: -; v_gene: TRBV7-2; j_gene: TRBJ2-7; d_gene: -
CDR3nt: TGCGCCAGCGGGATTTCGAGCGGATCCTACAATGAGCAGTTCTTC; CDR3aa: CASGISSGSYNEQFF; abundance: -; v_gene: TRBV5-1; j_gene: TRBJ2-1; d_gene: -
CDR3nt: TGTGCCAGCAGCTTGGGAGGGTCCTACACTGAAGCTTTCTTT; CDR3aa: CASSLGGSYTEAFF; abundance: -; v_gene: TRBV5-6; j_gene: TRBJ1-1; d_gene: -
CDR3nt: TGTGCCAGCAGTGACATGGCGGGGGCTAATGGCTACACCTTC; CDR3aa: CASSDMAGANGYTF; abundance: -; v_gene: TRBV6-4; j_gene: TRBJ1-2; d_gene: -
CDR3nt: TGCGCCAGCAGCCCACAGTCGGGGGGACACTACGAGCAGTACTTC; CDR3aa: CASSPQSGGHYEQYF; abundance: -; v_gene: TRBV5-1; j_gene: TRBJ2-7; d_gene: -
CDR3nt: TGTGCCAGCAGAGCGACTAGACGTTCCCCCGGGGAGCTGTTTTTT; CDR3aa: CASRATRRSPGELFF; abundance: -; v_gene: TRBV2; j_gene: TRBJ2-2; d_gene: -